The clone carrying this T cell receptor beta chain was picked up a small number of times. Its target is unknown. RNA transcripts were the template for amplifying TCR beta CDR3 regions. The HTBI primer set drove a first-round RT-PCR of the TCR CDR3. TCRdb reanalysed the multiplex PCR reads using MiXCR and keeps one entry per CDR3 protein. Here the sample spans about 640,000 distinct CDR3 sequences, around 15% being singletons. The germline V gene has CDR1 MNHEY and CDR2 SMNVEV (reference sequence). The CDR3 spans 18 residues. J was trimmed by 9 bases and V by 6 bases; bases with no gene match: 15. The data derive from a study of T cells in Graves' hyperthyroidism and ophthalmopathy. Overall study results and limits: Most thyroid-expanded clonotypes above 0.001 were also found in blood. Ophthalmopathy stood apart from stable hyperthyroidism in a 13 V-J model.

Diagnoses rested on clinical symptoms, serum thyroxine and TRAb, thyroid ultrasound and orbital computed tomography. The TCR sequence derives from a woman aged 50 to 65 with Graves' ophthalmopathy. The chain uses TRBV27 and TRBJ2-1, with 15 bases fitting TRBD2. Input material: blood. The CDR3 here is CASSPILPGLAGGVEQFF. CDR3 in DNA: TGTGCCAGCAGCCCCATCCTCCCGGGACTAGCGGGAGGTGTTGAGCAGTTCTTC.